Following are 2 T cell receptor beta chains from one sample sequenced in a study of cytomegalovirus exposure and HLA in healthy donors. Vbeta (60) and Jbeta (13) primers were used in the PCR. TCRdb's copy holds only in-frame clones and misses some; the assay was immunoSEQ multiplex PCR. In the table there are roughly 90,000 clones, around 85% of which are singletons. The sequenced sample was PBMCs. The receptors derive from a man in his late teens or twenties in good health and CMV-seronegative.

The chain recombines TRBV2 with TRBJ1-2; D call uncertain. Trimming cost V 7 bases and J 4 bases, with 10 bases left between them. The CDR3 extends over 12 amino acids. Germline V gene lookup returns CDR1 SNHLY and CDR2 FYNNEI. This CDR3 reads CASKAGIYGYTF. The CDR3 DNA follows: TGTGCCAGCAAAGCCGGGATCTATGGCTACACCTTC.

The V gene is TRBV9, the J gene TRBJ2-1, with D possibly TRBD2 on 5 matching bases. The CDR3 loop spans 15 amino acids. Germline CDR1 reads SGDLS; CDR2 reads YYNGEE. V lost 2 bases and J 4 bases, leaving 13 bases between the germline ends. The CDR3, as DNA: TGTGCCAGCAGCGTGAGGACTGGCAAATACAATGAGCAGTTCTTC. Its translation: CASSVRTGKYNEQFF.